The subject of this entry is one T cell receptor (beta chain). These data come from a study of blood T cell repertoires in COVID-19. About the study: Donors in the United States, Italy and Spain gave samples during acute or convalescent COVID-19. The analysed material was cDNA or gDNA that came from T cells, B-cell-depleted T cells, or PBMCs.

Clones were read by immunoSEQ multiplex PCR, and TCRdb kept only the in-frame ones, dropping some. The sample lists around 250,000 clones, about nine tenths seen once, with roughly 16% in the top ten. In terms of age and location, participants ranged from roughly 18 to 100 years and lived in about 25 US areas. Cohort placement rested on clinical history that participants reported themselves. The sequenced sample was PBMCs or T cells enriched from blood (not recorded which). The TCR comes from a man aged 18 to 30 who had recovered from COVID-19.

CDR3: CASSERLAGYNEQFF. CDR3 DNA sequence: TGTGCCAGCAGTGAAAGGCTAGCGGGGTACAATGAGCAGTTCTTC. The chain is built from TRBV2 and TRBJ2-1; 9 nucleotides line up with TRBD2. Germline values: CDR1 SNHLY, CDR2 FYNNEI. The CDR3 is 15 amino acids. The V gene end was trimmed by 2 bases and the J gene end by 4 bases; junction bases not matched to a gene: 3.